The rows below give T cell receptor beta chains drawn from one sample of a study of blood T cell repertoires in COVID-19. Generated by immunoSEQ multiplex PCR, the TCRdb table keeps only in-frame clones and is missing some. There are hundreds of thousands of clones in the sample; less than 85% occur only once, and 1.5% to 2% lies in the top ten. Sample: PBMCs or T cells enriched from blood (not recorded which). Every receptor here comes from a young woman who had been exposed to COVID-19. Each CDR3 is given with its conserved first and last residue. D genes are given only for firm matches. Expanded clones are given a class, and other clones once, few, many or no size at all.

.,TRBV7-2,TRBD1,TRBJ1-4,TGTGCCAGCAGCTTGACAGGGGTCCTAAATGAAAAACTGTTTTTT,CASSLTGVLNEKLFF
.,TRBV7-9,.,TRBJ1-4,TGTGCCAGCAGCTTTGCACAGGGAACGGGGGAAAAACTGTTTTTT,CASSFAQGTGEKLFF
.,TRBV29-1,.,TRBJ1-1,TGCAGCGTACAGAACACTGAAGCTTTCTTT,CSVQNTEAFF
once,TRBV28,.,TRBJ2-7,TGTGCCAGCAGTGGGTGGACAGCAAGGATCGACGAGCAGTACTTC,CASSGWTARIDEQYF
.,TRBV5-1,.,TRBJ1-4,TGCGCCAGCAGCTTGGCCCCAGCTAATGAAAAACTGTTTTTT,CASSLAPANEKLFF
.,TRBV6-5,.,TRBJ2-3,TGTGCCAGCAGTTACCGGGTCCACACAGATACGCAGTATTTT,CASSYRVHTDTQYF
.,TRBV7-9,.,TRBJ2-4,TGTGCCAGCAGCTCGACAGGCTACATTCAGTACTTC,CASSSTGYIQYF
.,TRBV10-3,.,TRBJ1-1,TGTGCCATCAGTGCCGGTCGGGGGAACACTGAAGCTTTCTTT,CAISAGRGNTEAFF
.,TRBV6-5,.,TRBJ1-1,TGTGCCAGCAGTTACCCCGGGCGGGGGAACACTGAAGCTTTCTTT,CASSYPGRGNTEAFF
.,TRBV6-2/TRBV6-3,.,TRBJ2-5,TGTGCCAGCAGTCACCGCGGGTGGGCCAACCAAGAGACCCAGTACTTC,CASSHRGWANQETQYF
once,TRBV21-1,.,TRBJ2-5,TGTGCCAGCAGCAAAGTTCCGGGACTAGCGGGAGGGCCGTGGGAGACCCAGTACTTC,CASSKVPGLAGGPWETQYF
.,TRBV19,TRBD2,TRBJ2-1,TGTGCCAGTAGTGTCCTTAGCGGGAGGGCAGGTGAGCAGTTCTTC,CASSVLSGRAGEQFF
.,TRBV3-1/TRBV3-2,.,TRBJ2-7,TGTGCCAGCAGCCAAGATGGGTTGGGAGTCTACGAGCAGTACTTC,CASSQDGLGVYEQYF
.,TRBV20-1,.,TRBJ1-1,TGCAGTGCTAGACCCGGGACTGAAGCTTTCTTT,CSARPGTEAFF
.,TRBV12-3/TRBV12-4,.,TRBJ1-1,TGTGCCAGCAGTCCGGGGATGAACACTGAAGCTTTCTTT,CASSPGMNTEAFF
few,TRBV20-1,TRBD1,TRBJ1-2,TGCAGTGCTAGACAGGGGGATGGCTACACCTTC,CSARQGDGYTF
.,TRBV4-3,TRBD1,TRBJ1-2,TGCGCCAGCAGCCCAAGGGGGACAGGACTTAACTATGGCTACACCTTC,CASSPRGTGLNYGYTF
few,TRBV28,.,TRBJ1-1,TGTGCCATCCTCGTACAGGTTGGTGGCACTGAAGCTTTCTTT,CAILVQVGGTEAFF
.,TRBV11-2,.,TRBJ1-2,TGTGCCAGCAGCTTAGGGGAGATTAACTATGGCTACACCTTC,CASSLGEINYGYTF
.,TRBV5-1,TRBD1,TRBJ1-3,TGCGCCAGCAGCCTAAAACCATCCACAGGGGATGGTGGAAACACCATATATTTT,CASSLKPSTGDGGNTIYF
.,TRBV12-3/TRBV12-4,TRBD2,TRBJ2-1,TGTGCCAGCAGTGGGTGGGACTACGGGCAGTTCTTC,CASSGWDYGQFF
.,TRBV28,.,TRBJ2-3,TGTGCCAGCCGAGGGGGGGGGCCAGATACGCAGTATTTT,CASRGGGPDTQYF
.,TRBV27,TRBD1,TRBJ1-6,TGTGCCAGCAGTTTGACAGGGTGGGCCTTCCCCCTCCACTTT,CASSLTGWAFPLHF
.,TRBV21-1,.,TRBJ1-6,TGTGCCAGCAGCAAGGGGACAGGGTGTTCACCCCTCCACTTT,CASSKGTGCSPLHF
.,TRBV7-3,TRBD1,TRBJ2-3,TGTGCCAGCAGCTTGGCCGGACAGGGGGCAGATACGCAGTATTTT,CASSLAGQGADTQYF
.,TRBV5-1,TRBD2,TRBJ2-1,TGCGCCAGCGCGGAACCAACTAGCGGGAGAGTACCTCTCTCCTACAATGAGCAGTTCTTC,CASAEPTSGRVPLSYNEQFF
.,TRBV3-1/TRBV3-2,TRBD1,TRBJ1-3,TGTGCCAGCAGCCAATACATGGGACAGTCTTCTGGAAACACCATATATTTT,CASSQYMGQSSGNTIYF
.,TRBV6-5,TRBD1,TRBJ2-2,TGTGCCAGCAGGACAGGGGGCGCGAACACCGGGGAGCTGTTTTTT,CASRTGGANTGELFF
.,TRBV21-1,.,TRBJ1-2,TGTGCCAGCAGAGGGACAGTCTATGGCTACACCTTC,CASRGTVYGYTF
.,TRBV5-1,.,TRBJ1-4,TGCGCCAGCAGCTTGGGGGACACTTCAACTAATGAAAAACTGTTTTTT,CASSLGDTSTNEKLFF
.,TRBV28,TRBD1,TRBJ2-3,TGTGCCAGCAGTTCGGACAGGGGCATCACAGATACGCAGTATTTT,CASSSDRGITDTQYF
.,TRBV2,TRBD2,TRBJ2-2,TGTGCCAGCAGTGCCGGGACTAGGGCCGGGGAGCTGTTTTTT,CASSAGTRAGELFF
.,TRBV2,TRBD2,TRBJ2-2,TGTGCCAGTTCGGGACTAGTGGGCCGTGGGAACACCGGGGAGCTGTTTTTT,CASSGLVGRGNTGELFF
.,TRBV5-6,.,TRBJ2-7,TGTGCCAGCAGCTTGGGACTGGACTCCTACGAGCAGTACTTC,CASSLGLDSYEQYF
.,TRBV9,.,TRBJ1-5,TGTGCCAGCAGCGCCGGTTTTGAACAGCCCCAGCATTTT,CASSAGFEQPQHF
.,TRBV9,.,TRBJ1-3,TGTGCCAGCAGCGTAGGCAGCTCTGGAAACACCATATATTTT,CASSVGSSGNTIYF
few,TRBV2,.,TRBJ1-1,TGTGCCAGCAGTGAAGTCCGGGGATACAACACTGAAGCTTTCTTT,CASSEVRGYNTEAFF
.,TRBV6-1,TRBD1,TRBJ2-7,TGTGCCAGCAGTGACGCGGGACAGGGCTACGAGCAGTACTTC,CASSDAGQGYEQYF
.,TRBV30,TRBD1,TRBJ1-1,TGTGCCTGGAGGACAGGGGTGACTGAAGCTTTCTTT,CAWRTGVTEAFF
.,TRBV12-3/TRBV12-4,.,TRBJ1-1,TGTGCCAGCAGTGCCGGGGGCACTGAAGCTTTCTTT,CASSAGGTEAFF
.,TRBV5-1,.,TRBJ1-2,TGCGCCAGCAGCTTGGGTTTTTTCGATGGCTACACCTTC,CASSLGFFDGYTF
.,TRBV19,.,TRBJ1-5,TGTGCGAGTAGTGTTGTCGAGGGCAATCAGCCCCAGCATTTT,CASSVVEGNQPQHF
.,TRBV6-2/TRBV6-3,.,TRBJ2-2,TGTGCCAGCAGTGGGCAGAACACCGGGGAGCTGTTTTTT,CASSGQNTGELFF
.,TRBV28,.,TRBJ2-1,TGTGCCAGCATAGGGGGTACGTCCTACAATGAGCAGTTCTTC,CASIGGTSYNEQFF
few,TRBV28,.,TRBJ1-4,TGTGCCAGCGGGGGGGCAGACGAAAAACTGTTTTTT,CASGGADEKLFF
.,TRBV4-1,.,TRBJ2-1,TGCGCCAGCAGCTGGACAGTTTACAATGAGCAGTTCTTC,CASSWTVYNEQFF
few,TRBV27,.,TRBJ1-1,TGTGCCAGCAGTCCCTTCCGGCGGGAACTCGAAGCTTTCTTT,CASSPFRRELEAFF
.,TRBV27,.,TRBJ2-7,TGTGCCAGCAGTCCTTCCAGGGCCAACGAGCAGTACTTC,CASSPSRANEQYF
.,TRBV27,.,TRBJ1-2,TGTGCCAGCAGTGATCCGGGTGGGGGCTACACCTTC,CASSDPGGGYTF
.,TRBV11-2,.,TRBJ2-3,TGTGCCAGCAGCTTACCCGGGGTCGGCACAGATACGCAGTATTTT,CASSLPGVGTDTQYF
once,TRBV5-1,.,TRBJ1-2,TGCGCCAGCAGCTTGCTTGCAGGCAAGGGGGGCTACACCTTC,CASSLLAGKGGYTF
once,TRBV11-3,.,TRBJ2-7,TGTGCCAGCAGCCTCTCAACAGGGAGTCACTTCTACGAGCAGTACTTC,CASSLSTGSHFYEQYF
.,TRBV9,TRBD1,TRBJ1-3,TGTGCCAGCAGCGGGCAGGGGGTCTCTGGAAACACCATATATTTT,CASSGQGVSGNTIYF
.,TRBV30,.,TRBJ1-2,TGTGCTCGACAGGAGGTCTATGGCTACACCTTC,CARQEVYGYTF
.,TRBV7-9,.,TRBJ1-1,TGTGCCAGCAGACTGAAGAACACTGAAGCTTTCTTT,CASRLKNTEAFF
.,TRBV28,TRBD1,TRBJ1-1,TGTGCCATCAGGGACAGGGCGAATTTTGCTGAAGCTTTCTTT,CAIRDRANFAEAFF
.,TRBV21-1,.,TRBJ1-3,TGTGCCAGCAGCAAAGGGGCAGGGCCCTGGGACACCATATATTTT,CASSKGAGPWDTIYF
.,TRBV19,.,TRBJ2-1,TGTGCCAGTAAGTTCGGCAGAGGCTCCTACAATGAGCAGTTCTTC,CASKFGRGSYNEQFF
.,TRBV10-3,.,TRBJ1-1,TGTGCCATCAGTGCCTTTACACCGAACACTGAAGCTTTCTTT,CAISAFTPNTEAFF